Described below is a single TCR beta chain sequence and its context. Its antigen is as yet unknown. The ViraFEST assay expanded antigen-specific CD4+ T cells with viral peptide pools before sequencing. With 9 to 11 days of culture completed, CD4+ T cells were isolated. Vaccine recipients had no previous SARS-CoV-2 infection; their nucleocapsid antibodies were negative. TCRdb's table, derived via immunoSEQ multiplex PCR, lists solely in-frame clones and lacks some. Of tens of thousands of clones listed, roughly 75% are singletons. The data belong to a study of vaccination effects on CD4 cells after COVID-19. Germline assignment: CDR1 GTSNPN and CDR2 SVGIG (reference sequence). Unmatched junction bases numbered 20, after V lost 4 bases and J lost 4 bases. The CDR3 is 18 amino acids.

The source was CD4+ T cells from PBMCs cultured with HCoV-OC43 spike peptides, collected before COVID-19 vaccination. Subset denoted: HCoV-OC43 spike overlapping peptide pool stimulation. The chain combines TRBV30 with TRBJ2-7; the match to TRBD1 covers 9 bases. This TCR came from a human donor who received a COVID-19 vaccine. Written as DNA, the CDR3 is TGTGCCTGGACCGCGGAATCCGGGACAGGGAGTAGAAAATACGAGCAGTACGTC. Translating it yields CAWTAESGTGSRKYEQYV.